This T cell receptor beta chain comes out of a study of shared T cell receptors in the human thymus. This CDR3 is built from 12 residues. Germline CDR1 is MNHNY and CDR2 is SVGAGI (reference sequence). The germline V and J ends were trimmed by 2 bases and 10 bases, with 8 bases remaining between them. Some clones are missing from TCRdb's copy, which holds only in-frame ones; the method was immunoSEQ multiplex PCR. The sample lists hundreds of thousands of clones, more than 75% occurring once. Separately, the same data were catalogued under a study of human thymus T cells. As reported in that work: During corrective heart surgery, resections were taken, and the thymus tissue came from them. Repertoires from thymus and blood appeared to show biased V and J gene usage. Related studies found that unrelated individuals share highly overlapping thymic repertoires.

V usage is TRBV6-6 and J usage is TRBJ1-4; D remains ambiguous. Source material: thymocytes. The sequence came from a boy under two years old with a congenital heart defect. In DNA, the CDR3 is TGTGCCAGCAGTTACGAGTTGGTAAAACTGTTTTTT. This sequence encodes CASSYELVKLFF.